The 31 T cell receptor beta chains presented below share a single source sample, sequenced in a study of shared clonotypes between healthy human individuals. Naive CD8 cells comprised CD45RO-negative, CCR7-positively selected cells, excluding terminally differentiated effector memory CD45RA+ cells. Method: immunoSEQ multiplex PCR; TCRdb's copy keeps in-frame clones and lacks some. The sample includes about 2.2 million clones, 85% to 95% seen only once; the top ten take more than 1.5%. The sample was naive CD8+ T cells from PBMCs. These receptors all come from a man aged 18 to 30 in good health. Some clones in this sample may be carry-over from other donors' samples.

The gene calls are TRBV7-9 and TRBJ2-5, with D perhaps given as TRBD1 or TRBD2 (5 bases each). This CDR3 is 16 amino acids long. The germline V gene has CDR1 SEHNR and CDR2 FQNEAQ (reference sequence). Deletions cut 5 bases from V and 1 base from J, with 17 bases between. For the CDR3, the DNA is TGTGCCAGCAGCCGGACCTCCGGGGCGTCCCAAGAGACCCAGTACTTC. Its protein product is CASSRTSGASQETQYF.

The gene calls are TRBV7-9 and TRBJ2-1; 7 nucleotides align to TRBD1. CDR3 length: 16 amino acids. From germline, CDR1 is SEHNR and CDR2 FQNEAQ (reference sequence). V was pared by 3 bases and J by 1 base, with 6 bases of the junction left unmatched. The CDR3 nucleotides are TGTGCCAGCAGCTTTCCAGGACAGGCATCCTACAATGAGCAGTTCTTC. Amino acids: CASSFPGQASYNEQFF.

CDR3 sequence: CASSPPETASEQFF. The DNA for the CDR3 is TGTGCCAGCTCACCACCAGAGACGGCGTCGGAGCAGTTCTTC. V gene TRBV18 combines with J gene TRBJ2-1; D call uncertain. The V gene's germline CDR1 is KGHSH and CDR2 LQKENI. This CDR3 has 14 amino acids. Trimming stripped 0 bases from V and 10 bases from J, with 13 bases between.

The chain couples TRBV28 to TRBJ2-5, with 8 bases identical to TRBD1. V lost 6 bases to trimming and J lost 5 bases; unmatched junction nucleotides: 8. The germline gives CDR1 MDHEN, CDR2 SYDVKM. CDR3 length: 14 residues. CDR3: CASRTQGAGETQYF. The DNA of the CDR3 is TGTGCCAGCAGGACCCAGGGGGCTGGGGAGACCCAGTACTTC.

The chain links TRBV27 to TRBJ2-7, with TRBD1 identical over 10 bases. Germline lookup yields CDR1 MNHEY and CDR2 SMNVEV (reference sequence). With V trimmed by 10 bases and J by 5 bases, 8 bases remained unmatched. The length of the CDR3 is 13 residues. The chain's CDR3 is CAITGQGFHEQYF. In DNA form, the CDR3 reads TGTGCCATTACGGGACAGGGGTTCCACGAGCAGTACTTC.

V gene TRBV29-1 combines with J gene TRBJ2-4, with 10 bases identical to TRBD2. This CDR3 has 14 residues. The junction had 0 bases not matched to a gene; V was cut back by 4 bases and J by 0 bases. Germline CDR1 and CDR2: SQVTM and ANQGSEA. CDR3 in DNA: TGCAGCGTTGGACTAGCGGGAGCCAAAAACATTCAGTACTTC. Encoded protein: CSVGLAGAKNIQYF.

This sequence joins TRBV10-1 and TRBJ2-3; 11 bases fit TRBD1. This CDR3 contains 14 residues. Germline CDR1 and CDR2: WNHNN and SYGVQD (reference sequence). V shed 8 bases and J 5 bases; nucleotides not matched to a gene: 6. This CDR3 is CASGVGQGEDTQYF. DNA for the CDR3: TGCGCCAGCGGGGTGGGACAGGGGGAAGATACGCAGTATTTT.

The chain is built from TRBV4-1 and TRBJ2-7; 9 positions match TRBD2. V trimming: 0 bases; J trimming: 0 bases; junction bases outside the gene matches: 6. The CDR3 runs to 17 residues. Germline CDR1 and CDR2: MGHRA and YSYEKL. The CDR3: CASSQERRAGGSYEQYF. The CDR3 DNA is TGCGCCAGCAGCCAAGAACGTCGAGCGGGGGGCTCCTACGAGCAGTACTTC.

V and J are TRBV29-1 and TRBJ2-3; D remains ambiguous. The germline CDR1 and CDR2 sequences are SQVTM and ANQGSEA. Trimming pared 7 bases from V and 3 bases from J, leaving 5 bases between. The CDR3 totals 10 residues. CDR3 loop: CSGETDTQYF. CDR3 bases: TGCAGCGGAGAAACAGATACGCAGTATTTT.

The rearrangement joins TRBV28 to TRBJ2-7; TRBD1 is a possible D gene (6 bases). There are 17 residues in the CDR3. Germline values: CDR1 MDHEN, CDR2 SYDVKM. V was cut by 5 bases and J by 0 bases, with 20 bases left in between. CDR3 amino acids: CASSRDHTGSSSYEQYF. The CDR3 DNA reads as TGTGCCAGCAGTCGCGATCACACAGGGAGTTCCTCCTACGAGCAGTACTTC.

The rearrangement links TRBV7-2 to TRBJ1-2; D gene uncertain. V lost 2 bases and J 4 bases, leaving 11 bases between the germline ends. CDR1 is SGHTA and CDR2 is FQGNSA in the germline V gene. This CDR3 region has 14 residues. DNA of the CDR3: TGTGCCAGCAGCTTATTGGGCGGTAGCTATGGCTACACCTTC. Protein: CASSLLGGSYGYTF.

The chain carries TRBV14 and TRBJ1-4; TRBD1 might be the D (6 bases). V was trimmed by 0 bases and J by 5 bases, leaving 10 bases between them. The germline gives CDR1 SGHDN, CDR2 FVKESK. There are 15 residues in the CDR3. The CDR3 spells CASSQETGRNEKLFF. CDR3 coding DNA: TGTGCCAGCAGCCAAGAAACAGGGAGAAATGAAAAACTGTTTTTT.

V is TRBV7-9 and J is TRBJ2-1; 9 nucleotides match TRBD2. Germline loops: CDR1 SEHNR, CDR2 FQNEAQ (reference sequence). J was trimmed by 8 bases and V by 1 base; bases with no gene match: 6. The CDR3 is made up of 15 amino acids. CDR3 sequence (DNA): TGTGCCAGCAGCTTAGGTGCGGGAGGGCGGGATGAGCAGTTCTTC. Its protein is CASSLGAGGRDEQFF.

This chain uses TRBV7-8 with TRBJ2-7, with D unclear. Germline assignment: CDR1 SGHVS and CDR2 FQNEAQ. The V end was cut by 5 bases, the J end by 0 bases, with 20 bases between. The CDR3 is made up of 17 amino acids. The CDR3 sequence: CASSQSLDRAPSYEQYF. The CDR3 bases are TGTGCCAGCAGCCAAAGCTTGGACCGAGCTCCCTCCTACGAGCAGTACTTC.

This chain joins TRBV6-5 and TRBJ1-1; D ambiguous. V dropped 6 bases and J dropped 0 bases, with 14 bases sitting between them. CDR3 size: 15 residues. The germline V gene has CDR1 MNHEY and CDR2 SVGAGI. In DNA form, the CDR3 reads TGTGCCAGCAGCCCCTCCCGACTGATGAACACTGAAGCTTTCTTT. Encoded protein: CASSPSRLMNTEAFF.

The genes are TRBV5-4 and TRBJ2-3, with 8 bases that match TRBD2. The CDR3 has 16 residues. CDR1 and CDR2 from the germline V gene are SGHNT and YYREEE (reference sequence). The ends lost 1 base at V and 4 bases at J; junction bases unmatched: 8. The CDR3 nucleotides are TGTGCCAGCAGCTTGAGGCGGGAGGTGTTCGCAGATACGCAGTATTTT. Its translation: CASSLRREVFADTQYF.

The chain is built from TRBV5-1 and TRBJ2-1; 8 nucleotides line up with TRBD2. CDR3 length equals 15 residues. The trim removed 1 base at V and 5 bases at J, leaving 5 bases unmatched. Germline V CDR1 and CDR2: SGHRS, YFSETQ. The CDR3 DNA is TGCGCCAGCAGCTTGTCGGGAGGGCCGGACAATGAGCAGTTCTTC. It yields the protein CASSLSGGPDNEQFF.

This chain joins TRBV29-1 and TRBJ2-3; either TRBD1 or TRBD2 may fit D (6 bases each). Germline V gives CDR1 SQVTM, CDR2 ANQGSEA. The CDR3 has 12 residues. Trimming stripped 7 bases from V and 6 bases from J, with 14 bases between. The CDR3 sequence is CSAFGGPDTQYF. CDR3 DNA: TGCAGCGCGTTCGGGGGCCCGGATACGCAGTATTTT.

As regards this clone: This sample also contains other DNA sequences that code for the same CDR3. CDR3 protein: CASSPPDRANTGELFF. The CDR3 coding sequence is TGTGCCAGCTCACCACCGGACAGGGCGAACACCGGGGAGCTGTTTTTT. The chain uses TRBV18 and TRBJ2-2; 8 bases are shared with TRBD1. The CDR3 has 16 amino acids. Germline V gene data show CDR1 as KGHSH and CDR2 as LQKENI. V trimming: 0 bases; J trimming: 0 bases; junction bases outside the gene matches: 0. The full variable domain, in which reference TRBV18 and TRBJ2-2 provide the parts outside the CDR3, is NAGVMQNPRHLVRRRGQEARLRCSPMKGHSHVYWYRQLPEEGLKFMVYLQKENIIDESGMPKERFSAEFPKEGPSILRIQQVVRGDSAAYFCASSPPDRANTGELFFGEGSRLTVL.

V and J are TRBV7-9 and TRBJ2-3; 7 bases map to TRBD1. The CDR3 has 14 residues. The J segment lost 5 bases and the V segment lost 1 base, leaving 3 bases of the junction unmatched. The V gene's germline CDR1 is SEHNR and CDR2 FQNEAQ (reference sequence). The CDR3 is CASSLGHRGDTQYF. Here the CDR3 DNA reads TGTGCCAGCAGCTTAGGCCACAGGGGAGATACGCAGTATTTT.

V and J are TRBV4-2 and TRBJ1-1, with D perhaps TRBD1 (6 bases). In germline, CDR1 is LGHNA, CDR2 YNFKEQ. The CDR3 covers 16 residues. V was trimmed by 0 bases and J by 2 bases, leaving 13 bases between them. The CDR3, as DNA: TGTGCCAGCAGCCAAGATGGCGGCAGGGGAAACACTGAAGCTTTCTTT. Amino acids: CASSQDGGRGNTEAFF.

The CDR3 nucleotides read TGTGCCAGCAGCGGGCACCCCTCGAACACCGGGGAGCTGTTTTTT. Its protein product is CASSGHPSNTGELFF. The chain joins TRBV9 to TRBJ2-2; D gene ambiguous. The CDR3 has 15 residues. Germline V gene lookup returns CDR1 SGDLS and CDR2 YYNGEE. Trimming removed 3 bases at V and 0 bases at J, with 9 bases between.

This rearrangement joins TRBV5-4 to TRBJ2-6; D is unresolved. Germline-derived CDR1 and CDR2 are SGHNT and YYREEE (reference sequence). V was pared by 0 bases and J by 0 bases, with 10 bases between. The CDR3 is 17 residues long. The CDR3 nucleotides are TGTGCCAGCAGCTTGGAAGTCCTGATCTCTGGGGCCAACGTCCTGACTTTC. Translating it yields CASSLEVLISGANVLTF.

As concerns this clone: This sample also contains other DNA sequences that code for the same CDR3. V gene TRBV9 combines with J gene TRBJ2-3; 7 bases are shared with TRBD2. This CDR3 region has 14 residues. Per germline, CDR1 SGDLS and CDR2 YYNGEE. Unmatched junction bases numbered 3, after V lost 2 bases and J lost 3 bases. CDR3 DNA: TGTGCCAGCAGCGTGGCGGGAGCGACAGATACGCAGTATTTT. Encoded protein: CASSVAGATDTQYF.

V usage is TRBV5-1 and J usage is TRBJ2-1; TRBD1 matches at 11 bases. There are 13 residues in the CDR3. Trimming took 8 bases from V and 5 from J; bases not matched to a gene: 3. Germline V gives CDR1 SGHRS, CDR2 YFSETQ. The CDR3 loop reads CASGTGGNNEQFF. Here the CDR3 DNA reads TGCGCCAGTGGGACAGGGGGTAACAATGAGCAGTTCTTC.

V and J are TRBV28 and TRBJ1-1; D is unresolved. The germline V gene has CDR1 MDHEN and CDR2 SYDVKM. V dropped 1 base and J dropped 4 bases, with 7 bases sitting between them. CDR3 length equals 13 residues. The DNA for the CDR3 is TGTGCCAGCAGTTTATACGGGCCCACTGAAGCTTTCTTT. Encoded protein: CASSLYGPTEAFF. Full variable domain (rest looked up from reference TRBV28 and TRBJ1-1): DVKVTQSSRYLVKRTGEKVFLECVQDMDHENMFWYRQDPGLGLRLIYFSYDVKMKEKGDIPEGYSVSREKKERFSLILESASTNQTSMYLCASSLYGPTEAFFGQGTRLTVV.

Here the CDR3 reads CAISVTTGSGANVLTF. CDR3 nucleotide sequence: TGTGCCATCAGTGTAACGACAGGGTCTGGGGCCAACGTCCTGACTTTC. V usage is TRBV10-3 and J usage is TRBJ2-6; 7 bases agree with TRBD1. Germline-derived CDR1 and CDR2 are ENHRY and SYGVKD. V was clipped by 4 bases and J by 1 base; unmatched bases: 4. The CDR3 totals 16 residues.

This clone was detected only once. V is TRBV28 and J is TRBJ2-3, with D perhaps matching TRBD1 (7 bases). The CDR3 loop spans 15 amino acids. Trimming pared 6 bases from V and 6 bases from J, leaving 19 bases between. Germline V lookup: CDR1 MDHEN, CDR2 SYDVKM. CDR3 DNA sequence: TGTGCCAGCAGCTCGGAGGGACAGCCAGGGGATACGCAGTATTTT. This codes for CASSSEGQPGDTQYF.

This chain joins TRBV6-4 and TRBJ2-3; TRBD2 aligns across 9 bases. The trim removed 2 bases at V and 4 bases at J, leaving 7 bases unmatched. This CDR3 comprises 16 residues. The germline V gene encodes CDR1 MRHNA and CDR2 SNTAGT. Here the CDR3 reads CASSDKAGGGADTQYF. DNA for the CDR3: TGTGCCAGCAGTGACAAAGCGGGAGGAGGCGCAGATACGCAGTATTTT.

This clone appeared once. This chain links TRBV28 with TRBJ2-3; weak D call: TRBD2 (5 bases). The germline gives CDR1 MDHEN, CDR2 SYDVKM. The CDR3 is made up of 18 amino acids. The ends were cut back, 3 bases at V and 0 bases at J, with 19 bases in the middle. This CDR3 reads CASSFMIRRLVSTDTQYF. CDR3 nucleotide sequence: TGTGCCAGCAGTTTTATGATCCGGAGGCTAGTAAGCACAGATACGCAGTATTTT.

The chain carries TRBV21-1 and TRBJ2-2; whether TRBD2, the table's D call, matches the DNA was not checked. TRBV21-1 represents a pseudogene. CDR3 length: 18 amino acids. CDR3 loop: CASSRQYPGLLHTGELFF. CDR3 bases: TGTGCCAGCAGCCGTCAGTATCCGGGACTCCTTCACACCGGGGAGCTGTTTTTT.